The 3 T cell receptor beta chains below all came from one sample that was sequenced in a study of blood T cells in healthy people across ages. Primers used in a second PCR of roughly 6 to 11 cycles were a sample-barcoded 5' primer and a J-beta primer mix. TCRdb reanalysed the 5' RACE reads using MiXCR and keeps one entry per CDR3 protein. Found here are roughly 680,000 distinct CDR3 sequences, approximately 50% of them singletons; the top ten hold roughly 34%. The sequenced sample was blood. These receptors came from an older woman in good health.

This rearrangement joins TRBV6-2 or TRBV6-3 to TRBJ2-3; D gene uncertain. Germline CDR1 MNHEY, CDR2 SVGEGT. Trimming took off 1 base at V and 3 bases at J, with 5 bases between the two ends. CDR3 size: 13 residues. CDR3 nucleotide sequence: TGTGCCAGCAGTTACTACAGAACAGATACGCAGTATTTT. It is translated as CASSYYRTDTQYF.

This chain connects TRBV29-1 to TRBJ1-1, with D tentatively TRBD1 (5 bases). The CDR3 has 11 residues. CDR1 and CDR2 from the germline V gene are SQVTM and ANQGSEA. V was trimmed by 8 bases and J by 5 bases, leaving 12 bases between them. The CDR3 loop is CSSMWGTEAFF. DNA for the CDR3: TGCAGCTCCATGTGGGGGACTGAAGCTTTCTTT.

V gene TRBV20-1 combines with J gene TRBJ2-3; possibly TRBD1 or TRBD2 for D (5 bases each). Trimming took off 6 bases at V and 1 base at J, with 17 bases between the two ends. Germline V CDR1 and CDR2: DFQATT, SNEGSKA (reference sequence). There are 15 residues in the CDR3. CDR3 nucleotide sequence: TGCAGTGCCAAAAGGGGCAGCGGACGCACAGATACGCAGTATTTT. Its translation is CSAKRGSGRTDTQYF.